The next 20 T cell receptor beta chains were all read from a single sample in a study of cytomegalovirus exposure and HLA in healthy donors. A multiplex PCR was run with 60 Vbeta primers and 13 Jbeta primers. Generated by immunoSEQ multiplex PCR, the TCRdb table keeps only in-frame clones and is missing some. Of about 180,000 clones listed, roughly 79% were seen once; the top ten hold approximately 5%. The material sequenced was PBMCs. The receptors stem from a woman aged 18-29 years in good health and CMV-seropositive.

V is TRBV7-8 and J is TRBJ2-1, with 13 nucleotides matching TRBD2. Trimming at V came to 5 bases and at J to 7 bases, leaving 5 bases not matched to a gene. Germline-derived CDR1 and CDR2 are SGHVS and FQNEAQ. This CDR3 is built from 15 residues. The DNA of the CDR3 is TGTGCCAGCAGCCAACTAGCGGGGGGGCTGAATGAGCAGTTCTTC. Amino acid sequence: CASSQLAGGLNEQFF.

The rearrangement links TRBV25-1 to TRBJ1-2, with 7 bases identical to TRBD1. Germline-derived CDR1 and CDR2 are MGHDK and SYGVNS. V dropped 2 bases and J dropped 6; count of bases not matched to a gene: 6. This CDR3 comprises 14 residues. The CDR3 loop is CASSEGGGGNGYTF. The CDR3, as DNA: TGTGCCAGCAGTGAAGGAGGGGGCGGAAATGGCTACACCTTC.

The rearrangement joins TRBV4-1 to TRBJ1-2; D not resolved. Germline V gene sequence: CDR1 MGHRA, CDR2 YSYEKL. The CDR3 is made up of 14 amino acids. V was cut by 4 bases and J by 6 bases, with 15 bases left in between. Here the CDR3 reads CASSLTATVNGYTF. The CDR3 DNA follows: TGCGCCAGCAGCCTAACCGCTACGGTGAATGGCTACACCTTC.

This clone appeared a few times. This chain uses TRBV5-6 with TRBJ1-4, with D perhaps matching TRBD1 (5 bases). V was pared by 4 bases and J by 4 bases, with 14 bases between. Per the germline V gene, CDR1 is SGHDT and CDR2 is YYEEEE. CDR3 length: 15 residues. The CDR3 reads CASSPTGGSNEKLFF. CDR3 in DNA: TGTGCCAGCAGCCCGACGGGGGGGAGTAATGAAAAACTGTTTTTT.

The rearrangement joins TRBV4-2 to TRBJ2-3; no firm D call. V was cut by 2 bases and J by 3 bases, with 12 bases left in between. The CDR3 is 15 amino acids. Germline V gene data show CDR1 as LGHNA and CDR2 as YNFKEQ. DNA of the CDR3: TGTGCCAGCAGCCAACCCGCTAGAGGTACAGATACGCAGTATTTT. The encoded protein is CASSQPARGTDTQYF.

The chain has TRBV7-9 and TRBJ2-7; perhaps TRBD1 as D (6 bases). V shed 4 bases and J shed 5 bases, with 18 bases lying between them. Per germline, CDR1 SEHNR and CDR2 FQNEAQ (reference sequence). The CDR3 is made up of 15 amino acids. The CDR3 here is CASSSDLGAWDEQYF. CDR3 bases: TGTGCCAGCAGCTCGGATCTGGGGGCTTGGGACGAGCAGTACTTC.

The rearrangement joins TRBV11-2 to TRBJ2-1; TRBD1 aligns across 8 bases. The junction had 10 bases not matched to a gene; V was cut back by 10 bases and J by 8 bases. This CDR3 spans 13 amino acids. CDR1 is SGHAT and CDR2 is FQNNGV in the germline V gene. The CDR3: CATIGGQGHEQFF. For the CDR3, the DNA is TGTGCCACCATAGGTGGACAGGGACATGAGCAGTTCTTC.

This chain links TRBV5-6 with TRBJ1-1, with unresolved D. CDR3 length equals 14 residues. The V and J ends lost 2 bases and 1 base respectively, with 9 bases between them. Germline V CDR1 and CDR2: SGHDT, YYEEEE. DNA of the CDR3: TGTGCCAGCAGCTTCTATGCAGGGAACACTGAAGCTTTCTTT. It specifies CASSFYAGNTEAFF.

The chain links TRBV30 to TRBJ1-6; 9 positions agree with TRBD1. The germline CDR1 and CDR2 sequences are GTSNPN and SVGIG (reference sequence). V trimming: 7 bases; J trimming: 7 bases; junction bases outside the gene matches: 8. CDR3 size: 14 residues. The CDR3 DNA reads TGTGCCTCGACAGGGACAGGGTGGAATTCACCCCTCCACTTT. Amino acids: CASTGTGWNSPLHF.

J is TRBJ2-3 and V is TRBV7-3; 10 positions match TRBD2. Trimming cost V 0 bases and J 7 bases; bases outside gene matches: 4. CDR3 length equals 15 residues. CDR1 is SGHTA and CDR2 is FQGTGA in the germline V gene. The CDR3 reads CASSLTAGGLYTQYF. Written as DNA, the CDR3 is TGTGCCAGCAGCTTAACAGCGGGGGGGCTGTATACGCAGTATTTT.

This clone was recorded once. The chain combines TRBV7-9 with TRBJ2-7, with unresolved D. CDR1 is SEHNR and CDR2 is FQNEAQ in the germline V gene (reference sequence). The CDR3 covers 15 residues. The ends were cut back, 6 bases at V and 4 bases at J, with 19 bases in the middle. In DNA, the CDR3 is TGTGCCAGCAGTTCCCTGCAGGATACCGCATACGAGCAGTACTTC. Translation: CASSSLQDTAYEQYF.

The CDR3 coding sequence is TGTGCCAGCAGCTTGGCTGGGCCTGAGCAGTACTTC. Protein product: CASSLAGPEQYF. This chain joins TRBV5-6 and TRBJ2-7, with D hard to call. The CDR3 length is 12 residues. The ends were cut back, 0 bases at V and 7 bases at J, with 8 bases in the middle. Germline values: CDR1 SGHDT, CDR2 YYEEEE.

CDR3 coding DNA: TGTGCCAGCAGCGTCCGACAGGAAAATTCACCCCTCCACTTT. Its translation: CASSVRQENSPLHF. The J gene is TRBJ1-6, the V gene TRBV28, with a weak D call TRBD1 (6 bases). Trimming took off 6 bases at V and 7 bases at J, with 13 bases between the two ends. Germline CDR1 MDHEN, CDR2 SYDVKM. CDR3 length: 14 amino acids.

This chain uses TRBV4-2 with TRBJ2-7, with D possibly matching TRBD1 (5 bases). CDR1 is LGHNA, CDR2 YNFKEQ, per germline. V was clipped by 0 bases and J by 2 bases, with 11 bases between them. This CDR3 spans 15 amino acids. The CDR3 region is CASSQDLGQTYEQYF. The CDR3 bases are TGTGCCAGCAGCCAAGACCTTGGACAAACCTACGAGCAGTACTTC.

This clone appeared a single time. The chain combines TRBV5-1 with TRBJ1-5, with D hard to call. This CDR3 is built from 14 residues. Germline assignment: CDR1 SGHRS and CDR2 YFSETQ. V dropped 0 bases and J dropped 7 bases, with 11 bases sitting between them. This CDR3 reads CASSLDGNPQPQHF. For the CDR3, the DNA is TGCGCCAGCAGCTTGGACGGGAACCCCCAGCCCCAGCATTTT.

This clone was seen more than once but under ten times. The CDR3 here is CASSSPARQGTSGGPEQYF. In DNA form, the CDR3 reads TGTGCCAGCAGCTCCCCCGCCAGGCAGGGGACTAGCGGGGGACCCGAGCAGTACTTC. The chain is built from TRBV7-9 and TRBJ2-7; 14 nucleotides line up with TRBD2. The junction had 17 bases not matched to a gene; V was cut back by 4 bases and J by 6 bases. The CDR3 loop spans 19 amino acids. The V gene's germline CDR1 is SEHNR and CDR2 FQNEAQ (reference sequence).

The chain couples TRBV28 to TRBJ1-6; perhaps TRBD1 as D (5 bases). This CDR3 has 16 amino acids. V was cut by 6 bases and J by 4 bases, with 16 bases left in between. CDR1 is MDHEN and CDR2 is SYDVKM in the germline V gene. The CDR3 region is CASRGRWDSYNSPLHF. The CDR3 DNA reads as TGTGCCAGCAGGGGTAGATGGGACTCGTATAATTCACCCCTCCACTTT.

The chain employs TRBV9 and TRBJ2-2; 9 bases fit TRBD2. Germline CDR1 reads SGDLS; CDR2 reads YYNGEE. CDR3 length: 18 residues. V shed 1 base and J 4 bases; nucleotides not matched to a gene: 11. CDR3 sequence reads: CASSVSPSGAWGTGELFF. CDR3 bases: TGTGCCAGCAGCGTATCGCCTAGCGGGGCCTGGGGCACCGGGGAGCTGTTTTTT. The complete variable domain, with remaining parts taken from reference TRBV9 and TRBJ2-2, reads DSGVTQTPKHLITATGQRVTLRCSPRSGDLSVYWYQQSLDQGLQFLIQYYNGEERAKGNILERFSAQQFPDLHSELNLSSLELGDSALYFCASSVSPSGAWGTGELFFGEGSRLTVL.

The gene calls are TRBV25-1 and TRBJ1-2, with D possibly matching TRBD1 (6 bases). Germline assignment: CDR1 MGHDK and CDR2 SYGVNS. V was pared by 2 bases and J by 5 bases, with 12 bases between. CDR3 size: 14 residues. CDR3 region: CASSEIGQSYGYTF. In nucleotides, the CDR3 is TGTGCCAGCAGTGAAATAGGACAGTCTTATGGCTACACCTTC.

The V and J genes are TRBV10-3 and TRBJ1-1; 9 bases match TRBD1. This CDR3 has 13 residues. Germline CDR1 and CDR2: ENHRY and SYGVKD. After removal of 10 bases from V and 0 bases from J, the junction contained 3 bases not matched to a gene. Here the CDR3 reads CATGTGMNTEAFF. Written as DNA, the CDR3 is TGTGCCACCGGGACAGGGATGAACACTGAAGCTTTCTTT.